What follows are 18 T cell receptor beta chains derived from one specimen sequenced in a study of blood T cells in healthy people across ages. Combining a sample-barcoded 5' primer with a J-beta primer mix, a second PCR ran for about 7 to 12 cycles. TCRdb reprocessed the 5' RACE reads via MiXCR and lists one record per CDR3 protein. This sample has roughly 800,000 distinct CDR3 sequences, with 55% to 70% found just once. The sample consisted of blood. The receptors stem from a man aged 25 to 45 in good health.

This sequence joins TRBV7-2 and TRBJ1-1, with D tentatively TRBD1 (6 bases). The germline V gene has CDR1 SGHTA and CDR2 FQGNSA. The CDR3 loop spans 14 amino acids. The V end lost 6 bases, the J end lost 3 bases, and 14 bases lay between the germline ends. CDR3 in DNA: TGTGCCAGCAGGAGAGGGGGTGAGCACACTGAAGCTTTCTTT. Translation: CASRRGGEHTEAFF.

The chain employs TRBV10-3 and TRBJ2-1, with D maybe TRBD2 (6 bases). The CDR3 is 14 amino acids. V lost 7 bases and J lost 4, with 14 bases in between. Per the germline V gene, CDR1 is ENHRY and CDR2 is SYGVKD. In DNA, the CDR3 is TGTGCCATCACTACTAGCCCTCTTTACAATGAGCAGTTCTTC. It encodes CAITTSPLYNEQFF.

The chain is built from TRBV3-1 and TRBJ1-2; 7 positions agree with TRBD1. V trimming: 3 bases; J trimming: 8 bases; junction bases outside the gene matches: 3. Germline values: CDR1 LGHDT, CDR2 YNNKEL (reference sequence). There are 12 residues in the CDR3. The CDR3 here is CASSQTDRGYTF. The CDR3 DNA reads as TGTGCCAGCAGCCAGACGGACAGGGGCTACACCTTC.

CDR3 loop: CASSIQIGDEQYF. The CDR3 DNA follows: TGTGCCAGCAGCATACAAATAGGCGACGAGCAGTACTTC. The chain is built from TRBV7-8 and TRBJ2-7; D is uncertain. V was shortened by 5 bases and J by 5 bases, with 13 bases between the two germline ends. The CDR3 is 13 amino acids. From germline, CDR1 is SGHVS and CDR2 FQNEAQ.

This chain links TRBV20-1 with TRBJ2-3; no clear D gene. Germline V CDR1 and CDR2: DFQATT, SNEGSKA (reference sequence). Between the trimmed V and J ends, which lost 6 bases and 0 bases, there was a span of 13 bases. The length of the CDR3 is 14 residues. CDR3 sequence reads: CSASSESSTDTQYF. DNA for the CDR3: TGCAGTGCGAGTAGTGAGTCGAGCACAGATACGCAGTATTTT.

The rearrangement uses TRBV29-1 and TRBJ1-4; the D gene is possibly TRBD1 (5 bases). The CDR3 runs to 10 residues. The germline gives CDR1 SQVTM, CDR2 ANQGSEA. Trimming took 8 bases from V and 8 from J, leaving 9 bases between them. The DNA of the CDR3 is TGCAGCATTAGGGACGAAAAACTGTTTTTT. Its translation: CSIRDEKLFF.

The rearrangement joins TRBV27 to TRBJ1-2; 7 bases map to TRBD1. Germline V lookup: CDR1 MNHEY, CDR2 SMNVEV (reference sequence). The CDR3 extends over 15 amino acids. Trimming cost V 5 bases and J 1 base; bases outside gene matches: 7. CDR3 amino acids: CASSTDRMNNYGYTF. CDR3 in DNA: TGTGCCAGCAGTACGGACAGGATGAATAACTATGGCTACACCTTC.

This clonotype was seen only a few times. This chain uses TRBV20-1 with TRBJ2-7; D unresolved. CDR1 and CDR2 from the germline V gene are DFQATT and SNEGSKA (reference sequence). This CDR3 has 9 amino acids. Trimming took 6 bases from V and 7 from J, leaving 7 bases between them. In DNA, the CDR3 is TGCAGTGCGGGAAAGGAGCAGTACTTC. Translating gives CSAGKEQYF.

The chain is built from TRBV29-1 and TRBJ1-2; D is unresolved. The CDR3 runs to 12 residues. V was pared by 3 bases and J by 4 bases, with 9 bases between. Germline V gives CDR1 SQVTM, CDR2 ANQGSEA. The CDR3 region has the DNA TGCAGCGTTGACAGCCAATCCTATGGCTACACCTTC. Protein: CSVDSQSYGYTF.

The chain combines TRBV5-1 with TRBJ2-5, with D possibly matching TRBD1 (6 bases). The germline CDR1 and CDR2 sequences are SGHRS and YFSETQ. CDR3 size: 18 residues. V was clipped by 2 bases and J by 2 bases, with 22 bases between them. In nucleotides, the CDR3 is TGCGCCAGCAGCTTACTCCCTTGGGCAGGACAGCTACAAGAGACCCAGTACTTC. It yields the protein CASSLLPWAGQLQETQYF. Full variable domain (remainder filled in from reference TRBV5-1 and TRBJ2-5): KAGVTQTPRYLIKTRGQQVTLSCSPISGHRSVSWYQQTPGQGLQFLFEYFSETQRNKGNFPGRFSGRQFSNSRSEMNVSTLELGDSALYLCASSLLPWAGQLQETQYFGPGTRLLVL.

This sequence joins TRBV7-6 and TRBJ2-3; a weak D match, TRBD1 (5 bases). The CDR3 is 14 residues long. The germline gives CDR1 SGHVS, CDR2 FNYEAQ. V was shortened by 2 bases and J by 4 bases, with 10 bases between the two germline ends. The CDR3 coding sequence is TGTGCCAGCAGCTTATCCAGGGTCCCAGATACGCAGTATTTT. Protein sequence: CASSLSRVPDTQYF. Using reference TRBV7-6 and TRBJ2-3 for the parts outside the CDR3, the full variable domain is GAGVSQSPRYKVTKRGQDVALRCDPISGHVSLYWYRQALGQGPEFLTYFNYEAQQDKSGLPNDRFSAERPEGSISTLTIQRTEQRDSAMYRCASSLSRVPDTQYFGPGTRLTVL.

This rearrangement joins TRBV6-5 to TRBJ1-5, with TRBD1 as a possible D gene (6 bases). This CDR3 is built from 14 residues. Germline V lookup: CDR1 MNHEY, CDR2 SVGAGI. The germline V and J ends were trimmed by 4 bases and 11 bases, with 18 bases remaining between them. The CDR3 region has the DNA TGTGCCAGCAGTTGTCGGGGGCCTAGCTGTTCCCAGCATTTT. It translates to CASSCRGPSCSQHF.

This clonotype was seen only a few times. The chain links TRBV15 to TRBJ2-1, with 9 bases identical to TRBD1. Germline V gene sequence: CDR1 LNHNV, CDR2 YYDKDF (reference sequence). This CDR3 is 15 amino acids long. Trimming at V came to 5 bases and at J to 3 bases, leaving 5 bases not matched to a gene. The CDR3 nucleotides read TGTGCCACCAGCGGGGGGACAGGGAACTACAATGAGCAGTTCTTC. Protein sequence: CATSGGTGNYNEQFF.

This clonotype turned up a few times. J is TRBJ2-7 and V is TRBV7-6; no clear D. V was pared by 4 bases and J by 6 bases, with 19 bases between. The CDR3 contains 15 residues. Germline V lookup: CDR1 SGHVS, CDR2 FNYEAQ. CDR3 protein: CASSSQPPWVSEQYF. The CDR3 nucleotides are TGTGCCAGCAGCTCCCAGCCCCCATGGGTTTCCGAGCAGTACTTC.

The rearrangement joins TRBV12-3 or TRBV12-4 to TRBJ2-3; D not certain. The ends were cut back, 6 bases at V and 5 bases at J, with 18 bases in the middle. This CDR3 has 15 amino acids. The DNA for the CDR3 is TGTGCCAGCAGCATACGGTTAGGGCAAGGAGATACGCAGTATTTT. This translates into CASSIRLGQGDTQYF.

The chain uses TRBV20-1 and TRBJ2-7, with D perhaps being TRBD1 or TRBD2 (5 bases each). The CDR3 loop spans 12 amino acids. Trimming pared 5 bases from V and 4 bases from J, leaving 12 bases between. Germline V gives CDR1 DFQATT, CDR2 SNEGSKA (reference sequence). This chain's CDR3 is CSALMRGYEQYF. The CDR3 coding sequence is TGCAGTGCTCTCATGAGGGGTTACGAGCAGTACTTC.

The CDR3: CASSFAGTPTDTQYF. In DNA form, the CDR3 reads TGTGCCAGCAGCTTTGCCGGGACTCCCACAGATACGCAGTATTTT. The J gene is TRBJ2-3, the V gene TRBV7-6, with D possibly TRBD2 on 6 matching bases. The CDR3 is made up of 15 amino acids. Per germline, CDR1 SGHVS and CDR2 FNYEAQ. Trimming took off 3 bases at V and 2 bases at J, with 12 bases between the two ends.

The chain has TRBV28 and TRBJ2-5; the match to TRBD2 covers 7 bases. Germline CDR1 is MDHEN and CDR2 is SYDVKM. V shed 3 bases and J 1 base; nucleotides not matched to a gene: 11. The CDR3 loop spans 17 amino acids. In DNA, the CDR3 is TGTGCCAGCAGTTTCGGGAGGTGGGGGGATTTCCAAGAGACCCAGTACTTC. Encoded protein: CASSFGRWGDFQETQYF.